The T cell receptor beta chain under discussion was sequenced for a study of neurological immune-mediated disorders. V lost 3 bases, J lost 5 bases, and 9 bases stayed unmatched. Germline CDR1 and CDR2: MDHEN and SYDVKM. This CDR3 region has 16 residues. Synthesis of cDNA was performed by 5'RACE using 10-nucleotide random UMIs. Every sequencing run returned over 190 million TCR-beta sequences, which were derived from 15-18 subjects. One entry per CDR3 protein results from TCRdb running MiXCR on the 5' RACE reads. The data show tens of thousands of distinct CDR3 sequences, 2% to 3% seen once. In its sample, this clonotype was seen many times.

The rearrangement links TRBV28 to TRBJ2-5; 10 bases agree with TRBD1. Sequencing was done on a sample of PBMCs. This clonotype originated in a woman aged 25 to 39 with multiple sclerosis. The CDR3 loop reads CASSLTGTGDWETQYF. The CDR3 nucleotides are TGTGCCAGCAGTTTGACCGGGACAGGGGATTGGGAGACCCAGTACTTC.